These 25 T cell receptor beta chains share one sample of origin, sequenced in a study of CD8+CD57+ T cells in acquired aplastic anemia. Patients chosen for sequencing had shown CD8+CD57+ cell expansion by flow cytometry. The study profiled TCR beta VDJ and CDR3 using genomic DNA as template. TCRdb re-called the reads with MiXCR, one entry per CDR3 protein. The sample includes around 200,000 distinct CDR3 sequences, roughly 45% of them seen just once. The sample consisted of sorted CD4+, CD8+, or CD8+CD57+ T cells (not recorded which) from PBMCs. These receptors all stem from a human donor with aplastic anemia.

This clonotype showed up many times. The chain joins TRBV19 to TRBJ1-1; D gene ambiguous. The CDR3 totals 12 residues. Per germline, CDR1 LNHDA and CDR2 SQIVND (reference sequence). Between the trimmed V and J ends, which lost 4 bases and 0 bases, there was a span of 3 bases. The CDR3 is CASSNLNTEAFF. CDR3 nucleotides: TGTGCCAGTAGTAATTTGAACACTGAAGCTTTCTTT.

The rearrangement links TRBV20-1 to TRBJ1-2; weak D call: TRBD1 (6 bases). V was trimmed by 3 bases and J by 14 bases, leaving 19 bases between them. The V gene's germline CDR1 is DFQATT and CDR2 SNEGSKA (reference sequence). There are 12 residues in the CDR3. CDR3 residues: CSASRAGAFWTF. For the CDR3, the DNA is TGCAGTGCTAGCAGGGCGGGGGCCTTTTGGACCTTC.

This clonotype was seen more than once but under ten times. The conserved phenylalanine or tryptophan is not found at the CDR3 terminus, so this likely reflects a read error. The CDR3 nucleotides are TGCGCCAGCAGGCGGGACCATAATTCACCCCTCCACTTG. It encodes CASRRDHNSPLHL. The V gene is TRBV5-1, the J gene TRBJ1-6; D might be TRBD1 (5 bases). The V gene lost 5 bases and the J gene lost 5 bases, with 8 bases spanning the gap. Germline CDR1 reads SGHRS; CDR2 reads YFSETQ. CDR3 length equals 13 residues.

This clonotype showed up many times. The chain links TRBV4-2 to TRBJ1-6; no firm D call. The V gene's germline CDR1 is LGHNA and CDR2 YNFKEQ. The CDR3 runs 16 residues. The V end lost 4 bases, the J end lost 0 bases, and 10 bases lay between the germline ends. This CDR3 reads CASSPTADSYNSPLHF. CDR3 DNA: TGTGCCAGCAGCCCCACGGCCGACTCCTATAATTCACCCCTCCACTTT.

The rearrangement joins TRBV20-1 to TRBJ2-2; no definite D call. V was clipped by 7 bases and J by 3 bases, with 9 bases between them. CDR1 and CDR2 (germline): DFQATT, SNEGSKA (reference sequence). The CDR3 sequence is 12 residues long. The CDR3 here is CSGLQHTGELFF. CDR3 DNA: TGCAGTGGTCTACAACACACCGGGGAGCTGTTTTTT.

This clonotype appeared once. The chain recombines TRBV10-3 with TRBJ2-5; no clear D gene. Trimming left V 3 bases short and J 4 bases short, with 12 bases between. The CDR3 is made up of 14 amino acids. Germline CDR1 reads ENHRY; CDR2 reads SYGVKD. The CDR3, as DNA: TGTGCCATCAGTGACTCTACAAGCGCAGAGACCCAGTACTTC. Its protein product is CAISDSTSAETQYF.

The rearrangement uses TRBV15 and TRBJ2-1; D is ambiguous. CDR3 length: 13 amino acids. V was shortened by 4 bases and J by 7 bases, with 11 bases between the two germline ends. The germline gives CDR1 LNHNV, CDR2 YYDKDF (reference sequence). The CDR3, as DNA: TGTGCCACCAGCATCCTTCCAGCGAATGAGCAGTTCTTC. It is translated as CATSILPANEQFF.

V and J are TRBV7-2 and TRBJ2-1; 8 nucleotides line up with TRBD2. This CDR3 has 18 amino acids. The germline V gene has CDR1 SGHTA and CDR2 FQGNSA. The J segment lost 4 bases and the V segment lost 2 bases, leaving 13 bases of the junction unmatched. CDR3 in DNA: TGTGCCAGCAGCTTAAAAGGAGTTAGCGGGGTAGGATACAATGAGCAGTTCTTC. The encoded protein is CASSLKGVSGVGYNEQFF. The entire variable domain, with the rest obtained from reference TRBV7-2 and TRBJ2-1, is as follows: GAGVSQSPSNKVTEKGKDVELRCDPISGHTALYWYRQSLGQGLEFLIYFQGNSAPDKSGLPSDRFSAERTGGSVSTLTIQRTQQEDSAVYLCASSLKGVSGVGYNEQFFGPGTRLTVL.

This clonotype was observed at least ten times. The V call is TRBV7-2, the J call TRBJ1-4; D is undetermined. The CDR3 consists of 13 residues. Between the trimmed V and J ends, which lost 1 base and 7 bases, there was a span of 7 bases. The germline gives CDR1 SGHTA, CDR2 FQGNSA. The CDR3 here is CASSLGGLEKLFF. The CDR3, as DNA: TGTGCCAGCAGCTTAGGAGGGCTTGAAAAACTGTTTTTT.

This clonotype was counted a single time. The chain recombines TRBV7-3 with TRBJ2-7; D uncertain. CDR1 is SGHTA and CDR2 is FQGTGA in the germline V gene. With 5 bases removed from V and 3 bases from J, the gap between germline ends came to 17 bases. There are 15 residues in the CDR3. DNA of the CDR3: TGTGCCAGCAGCCTAAGACGTACACAACACTACGAGCAGTACTTC. Residues: CASSLRRTQHYEQYF. The full variable domain, with the rest looked up from reference TRBV7-3 and TRBJ2-7, is GAGVSQTPSNKVTEKGKYVELRCDPISGHTALYWYRQSLGQGPEFLIYFQGTGAADDSGLPNDRFFAVRPEGSVSTLKIQRTERGDSAVYLCASSLRRTQHYEQYFGPGTRLTVT.

The CDR3 region has the DNA TGCAGTGCTAGCGGTAGCAATCAGCCCCAGCATTTT. Translation gives CSASGSNQPQHF. The V call is TRBV20-1, the J call TRBJ1-5; no firm D call. Germline V lookup: CDR1 DFQATT, CDR2 SNEGSKA (reference sequence). The V end was cut by 3 bases, the J end by 0 bases, with 3 bases between. This CDR3 has 12 amino acids.

This clonotype has at least ten counts. The chain is built from TRBV5-1 and TRBJ2-1; 7 bases agree with TRBD2. V shed 0 bases, J shed 6 bases, and the junction held 6 bases outside the gene matches. The germline V gene has CDR1 SGHRS and CDR2 YFSETQ. The CDR3 spans 15 residues. The CDR3 sequence: CASSLDASGTNEQFF. The CDR3 region has the DNA TGCGCCAGCAGCTTGGATGCTAGCGGTACCAATGAGCAGTTCTTC. The full variable domain, its missing parts supplied by reference TRBV5-1 and TRBJ2-1, is KAGVTQTPRYLIKTRGQQVTLSCSPISGHRSVSWYQQTPGQGLQFLFEYFSETQRNKGNFPGRFSGRQFSNSRSEMNVSTLELGDSALYLCASSLDASGTNEQFFGPGTRLTVL.

This chain uses TRBV28 with TRBJ1-3, with unresolved D. From germline, CDR1 is MDHEN and CDR2 SYDVKM. Trimming removed 5 bases at V and 0 bases at J, with 8 bases between. The CDR3 is 14 residues long. The CDR3 bases are TGTGCCAGCAGTCAGACAAACTCTGGAAACACCATATATTTT. This sequence encodes CASSQTNSGNTIYF. Together with reference TRBV28 and TRBJ1-3, the CDR3 gives the full variable domain: DVKVTQSSRYLVKRTGEKVFLECVQDMDHENMFWYRQDPGLGLRLIYFSYDVKMKEKGDIPEGYSVSREKKERFSLILESASTNQTSMYLCASSQTNSGNTIYFGEGSWLTVV.

This clonotype has a count of ten or more. The V and J genes are TRBV12-3 or TRBV12-4 and TRBJ1-5; D unresolved. The V and J ends lost 2 bases and 0 bases respectively, with 8 bases between them. The CDR3 consists of 15 residues. CDR3 amino acids: CASSLRENSNQPQHF. DNA for the CDR3: TGTGCCAGCAGTTTAAGGGAAAATAGCAATCAGCCCCAGCATTTT.

A few counts support this clonotype. The V call is TRBV3-1, the J call TRBJ1-6, with unresolved D. The V end lost 0 bases, the J end lost 0 bases, and 9 bases lay between the germline ends. The CDR3 is 17 amino acids. Per the germline V gene, CDR1 is LGHDT and CDR2 is YNNKEL (reference sequence). This CDR3 reads CASSQDQGVSYNSPLHF. In DNA, the CDR3 is TGTGCCAGCAGCCAAGATCAAGGCGTCTCCTATAATTCACCCCTCCACTTT.

This clonotype appeared many times. It is unclear where the CDR3 begins or ends on the DNA, so no DNA is shown, and the CDR3 is as TCRdb lists it. The chain couples TRBV12-1 to TRBJ2-3; TRBD2, the D gene given by the table, was not confirmed from the DNA. TRBV12-1 is deemed a pseudogene. 15 amino acids form the CDR3, both terminal residues included. The CDR3 region is CASSFARGSTDTQYF.

This chain uses TRBV7-2 with TRBJ1-4, with D possibly matching TRBD1 (6 bases). Between the trimmed V and J ends, which lost 5 bases and 16 bases, there was a span of 17 bases. CDR3 length: 12 amino acids. Germline V gene lookup returns CDR1 SGHTA and CDR2 FQGNSA. As DNA, the CDR3 is TGTGCCAGCAGCGGGGGGGGCGAAAGACCGTTTTTT. It is translated as CASSGGGERPFF.

The table lists this clonotype with many counts. The V and J genes are TRBV11-2 and TRBJ1-3, with 8 nucleotides matching TRBD1. This CDR3 contains 15 residues. J gave up 3 bases and V 3 bases, and 4 bases lay outside the gene matches. The germline gives CDR1 SGHAT, CDR2 FQNNGV. DNA for the CDR3: TGTGCCAGCAGCTTTGGACAGGGTTATGGAAACACCATATATTTT. Translating it yields CASSFGQGYGNTIYF.

There are many counts of this clonotype. The chain combines TRBV28 with TRBJ2-7; D unresolved. The V gene's germline CDR1 is MDHEN and CDR2 SYDVKM. Trimming pared 2 bases from V and 2 bases from J, leaving 4 bases between. This CDR3 is built from 12 residues. The CDR3: CASSLLPYEQYF. CDR3 nucleotide sequence: TGTGCCAGCAGTTTACTACCCTACGAGCAGTACTTC. The full variable domain, completed using reference TRBV28 and TRBJ2-7, is DVKVTQSSRYLVKRTGEKVFLECVQDMDHENMFWYRQDPGLGLRLIYFSYDVKMKEKGDIPEGYSVSREKKERFSLILESASTNQTSMYLCASSLLPYEQYFGPGTRLTVT.

The chain combines TRBV7-2 with TRBJ1-3; 9 nucleotides align to TRBD1. This CDR3 region has 13 residues. Trimming removed 5 bases from V and 8 bases from J; junction bases left unmatched: 4. Germline V gene sequence: CDR1 SGHTA, CDR2 FQGNSA. This CDR3 is CASSLTGGDTIYF. For the CDR3, the DNA is TGTGCCAGCAGCCTGACAGGGGGGGACACCATATATTTT.

The chain is built from TRBV5-1 and TRBJ1-4; TRBD1 is a possible D gene (5 bases). The V gene's germline CDR1 is SGHRS and CDR2 YFSETQ. There are 15 residues in the CDR3. With 2 bases removed from V and 2 bases from J, the gap between germline ends came to 10 bases. In nucleotides, the CDR3 is TGCGCCAGCAGCTTATCACAGGCCACTAATGAAAAACTGTTTTTT. This sequence encodes CASSLSQATNEKLFF.

This clonotype came up a few times. This chain connects TRBV11-3 to TRBJ2-2, with 8 bases matching TRBD2. The CDR3 sequence is 15 residues long. Trimming at V came to 7 bases and at J to 3 bases, leaving 7 bases not matched to a gene. Germline assignment: CDR1 SGHNT and CDR2 YENEEA. This CDR3 is CASTPTSAYTGELFF. CDR3 nucleotides: TGTGCCAGCACCCCGACTAGCGCCTACACCGGGGAGCTGTTTTTT.

The chain links TRBV2 to TRBJ2-3; D is tentatively TRBD1 or TRBD2 (5 bases each). This CDR3 comprises 13 residues. The germline V and J ends were trimmed by 8 bases and 4 bases, with 13 bases remaining between them. Germline V lookup: CDR1 SNHLY, CDR2 FYNNEI. CDR3 sequence reads: CASVFMGADTQYF. The DNA for the CDR3 is TGTGCCAGCGTCTTTATGGGGGCAGATACGCAGTATTTT. The complete variable domain, with remaining parts taken from reference TRBV2 and TRBJ2-3, reads EPEVTQTPSHQVTQMGQEVILRCVPISNHLYFYWYRQILGQKVEFLVSFYNNEISEKSEIFDDQFSVERPDGSNFTLKIRSTKLEDSAMYFCASVFMGADTQYFGPGTRLTVL.

Worth noting for this clonotype: A much larger clone differs by one base, so this may be a read error. This sequence joins TRBV15 and TRBJ2-3, with 9 bases fitting TRBD2. CDR3 length equals 20 residues. CDR1 LNHNV and CDR2 YYDKDF come from the germline V gene (reference sequence). In DNA form, the CDR3 reads TGTGCCACCAGCGGAGATACGGCTAGCGGGGACCTGAAGTGGACAGATACGCAGTATTTT. Translating it yields CATSGDTASGDLKWTDTQYF.

This clonotype was seen a handful of times. This chain joins TRBV28 and TRBJ1-1; 7 bases map to TRBD1. This CDR3 comprises 13 residues. Germline trimming cut 6 bases from V and 8 bases from J; bases unmatched to any gene: 9. CDR1 MDHEN and CDR2 SYDVKM come from the germline V gene. The CDR3 spells CASSSGTVREAFF. Here the CDR3 DNA reads TGTGCCAGCAGCTCAGGGACAGTCCGGGAAGCTTTCTTT. Drawing the rest from reference TRBV28 and TRBJ1-1, the complete variable domain is DVKVTQSSRYLVKRTGEKVFLECVQDMDHENMFWYRQDPGLGLRLIYFSYDVKMKEKGDIPEGYSVSREKKERFSLILESASTNQTSMYLCASSSGTVREAFFGQGTRLTVV.